This TCR beta chain was documented in a study of cytomegalovirus exposure and HLA in healthy donors (TCRdb year 2017). Regarding the complete study: According to an earlier analysis of around 600 of the donors, about 179 million T cells yielded 120 million or so unique TCR beta sequences and approximately 300 Gb of sequence data. An early release that covered some 630 HLA-typed donors contained 250 to 350 gigabases of sequencing data and about 84 million unique TCR sequences. Among the roughly 410 genotyped donors, around 79% belonged to the genetic ancestry cluster associated with self-reported Caucasian donors. The study aimed to test whether signatures of past pathogen exposure could be identified by cataloging public T cell receptors. Using immunosequencing, the study profiled T cell repertoires from 666 subjects and related those repertoires to cytomegalovirus serostatus. Along with the approximately 670-subject first cohort, a separate validation cohort of around 110 different subjects was used. To predict cytomegalovirus infection status, the study brought together high-throughput TCR immunosequencing, statistical association of individual TCRs with disease status, and machine learning. A later analysis re-examined previously published TCR beta repertoires from more than 650 donors and added high-resolution HLA genotyping to investigate patterns of TCR occurrence. In the later analysis, no new phenotypic data were used to find candidate immune exposures; instead, reliance was placed on TCR beta sequences and their occurrence across donors. An earlier analysis of about 620 of the donors applied high-throughput TCR beta sequencing to assess whether each TCR beta V gene segment acted as functional or pseudogenic. Donor age, sex, ethnicity and CMV serostatus were compiled alongside the repertoire data. In a later genetic analysis, genome-wide SNP genotypes for about three fifths of the roughly 670 donors were used, and that subset was treated as a discovery cohort. Every discovery cohort repertoire had been produced on one sequencing platform. HLA typing covered class I and class II loci at four-digit resolution. Typing coverage differed by locus: A, B, C, DRB1 and DQB1 were typed in roughly 620-630 donors, DQA1 in approximately 520, DPA1 in 600 to 610, and DPB1 in just under 490. A few DR-DQ haplotypes were treated as single units for association and clustering because of strong linkage in the cohort. Across approximately 400 genotyped donors of the cohort, an average of about 240,000 unique TCR beta nucleotide sequences per donor were sequenced, and 15% to 20% of those sequences were non-productive.

The cohort comprised hundreds of healthy bone marrow donors. Cohort members were all nominally healthy when sampled, although unrecorded immune exposures were likely present. The donor tested CMV seronegative, placing the donor among the 350 or so seronegative members of the cohort. A peripheral blood sample was collected from each donor, and TCR beta sequencing was performed on peripheral blood mononuclear cells. Genomic DNA was extracted from the blood cell samples with the Qiagen DNeasy Blood Extraction Kit. Concerning this clone: Its recognized antigen is unknown. Qualities for individual bases were not recorded, and no much larger clone is one base off.

Library preparation was by the immunoSEQ multiplex PCR assay. For the multiplex PCR, a mixture combining 60 forward primers for TCR Vbeta segments and 13 reverse primers for TCR Jbeta segments was used. The CDR3 region of rearranged TCR beta genes was amplified from genomic DNA with a multiplex PCR assay. The amplified TCR beta libraries were sequenced on the Illumina HiSeq System as 87-base-pair reads. In the paper's pipeline: In a later analysis, tens of millions of unique TCR beta chains were counted across the approximately 640 repertoires, and about 10 million of these chains were shared by at least two donors. Raw reads were error-corrected and collapsed into unique sequences with a nearest-neighbor algorithm that merged closely related sequences to remove PCR and sequencing errors. To assign V, D and J gene segments, CDR3 sequences were aligned to IMGT reference sequences. For a sequence to be retained, at least a six-nucleotide match to both a V gene segment and a J gene segment was required. Rearrangements were called productive when the CDR3 lacked stop codons and stayed in frame with V and J; all others were non-productive. CDR3 was defined by IMGT convention, running from the second conserved V-encoded cysteine to the conserved J-encoded phenylalanine. The earlier analysis of about 570 of the donors excluded any sequence lacking an unambiguous match to a single V gene segment. In an earlier analysis of a few hundred of the donors, V segments were called functional above 56.7% productive rearrangements and were called segregating when the between-donor standard deviation exceeded 5%. A statistical classification framework was built for diagnosing cytomegalovirus status from the catalog of TCR beta chain sequences. In a later analysis, TCR nucleotide sequences were compared against IMGT/GENE-DB human TR gene sequences so that V and J genes could be assigned. A later analysis assigned CDR3 sequences and most-parsimonious VDJ recombination scenarios with the TCRdist pipeline. A later analysis defined each TCR beta chain by its CDR3 amino acid sequence plus V-gene family, and excluded reads lacking a unique V-gene family. To address suspected cross-contamination and a sequencing artifact, a later analysis removed roughly 640 highly shared, low-generation-probability nucleotide sequences. In a later analysis, a clonal expansion index for each public chain was calculated from normalized within-repertoire ranks of inferred template counts. In a later analysis, generation probabilities were computed with a VDJ recombination model fitted to out-of-frame rearrangements, and the resulting probabilities were checked against IGoR. In a later analysis, hypergeometric tests were used to score TCR-TCR, TCR-HLA and TCR-CMV co-occurrence, with a repertoire-size bias correction applied to TCR pairs. False discovery rates were estimated in a later analysis by permuting HLA or CMV assignments 20 times. In a later analysis, co-occurring TCRs were grouped with DBSCAN, and TCRdist sequence similarity was added when clustering was performed within HLA-allele-positive subsets. Repertoires with fewer than 30,000 or more than 120,000 public chains were left out of co-occurrence clustering, as were about 5 repertoires with anomalous nucleotide sharing. The table comes from immuneACCESS by way of TCRdb, which keeps in-frame sequences with V and J called. Part of the clones is missing from these tables; in studies checked, under half for an unresolved V gene and the rest for unknown reasons. That table supplies the V and J calls and clone size; D and trimming were determined from the DNA. This sample has approximately 270,000 clones in its table, and about 80% of those were observed once. Roughly 0.31% of the sample is in the top ten clones.

Overall results and qualifications from the work: While some public TCRs were present in many individuals, most TCR sequences turned up only very rarely across donors. In vitro tests confirmed that a few of the cytomegalovirus-associated TCR beta chains recognize cytomegalovirus antigens. HLA typing was unavailable for some donors at each locus, so association tests used only the typed subset. The authors suggested that the approach could potentially be generalized to other disease states and immunological phenotypes. A later analysis found that HLA-associated TCR beta chains were more clonally expanded and had lower generation probabilities than equally common non-associated chains. A further reported finding was that TCR beta sequences accurately predicted the HLA-A and HLA-B alleles for most subjects in the first cohort. At a false discovery rate of 0.05, a later analysis linked 16,951 TCR beta sequences to specific HLA alleles. According to a later analysis, most CMV-associated TCR beta chains appeared to be HLA-restricted, and the HLA associations seemed to be driven largely by CMV exposure. In a later genetic analysis, fewer N-insertions in productive TCRs were reported among donors in an Asian-associated ancestry cluster than the roughly 700-donor mean. In the study, approximately 160 TCR beta chains were listed as associated with cytomegalovirus. In a later analysis, the rate of TCR association differed among HLA loci, with DRB1 alleles having the most associated TCRs and HLA-C alleles having the fewest. About 17 rarely observed V segments, including chromosome 9 orphons, were excluded from the earlier analysis of some 590 of the donors because counts were too low. The 87-base-pair reads could not distinguish some IMGT-functional V segments, including TRBV6-2 and TRBV6-3, so those segments were excluded. Correlated functional status among segregating V segments might reflect linkage disequilibrium, but an unknown experimental factor could not be ruled out. Presence/absence analyses assumed roughly uniform sequencing depth across donors, an assumption that may not hold. For the cohort, immune exposure information was limited to CMV serostatus. V-gene and J-gene trimming of TCR beta chains was associated with a missense DCLRE1C variant in a later genetic analysis, and the association was replicated in an independent cohort. In both the original and validation cohorts, the classifier was reported to diagnose cytomegalovirus status with high specificity and sensitivity. Several of the top co-occurrence clusters appeared to be linked to parvovirus B19, influenza, CMV and Epstein-Barr virus, according to a later analysis. In this cohort, only TCR beta chains were sequenced, and detectable features were limited by the absence of alpha or paired-chain data. A cluster of highly shared sequence variants was judged likely to be a technical artifact of the sequencing pipeline. When HLA alleles, especially DR and DQ, strongly co-occurred, TCR associations were difficult to assign to individual alleles. In an earlier analysis of approximately 590 of the donors, most TCR beta V segments were observed in productive rearrangements about 87% or about 30% of the time, broadly matching IMGT annotations.

V is cut by 3 bases and J by 0 bases, and the space between the germline ends is 9 bases. The germline V gene encodes CDR1 SGHTA and CDR2 FQGNSA. The cysteine opens and the phenylalanine closes a CDR3 of 15 amino acids. The retained sequence is limited to the CDR3, 45 bases, with the frame set at the first base. The chain couples TRBV7-2 to TRBJ1-5; the D gene cannot be named for sure. The receptor was isolated from a girl under 10 years old in good health and CMV-seronegative. Sequencing was performed on PBMCs. The CDR3 sequence is CASSFYSGSNQPQHF. The nucleotide sequence reads as follows: TGTGCCAGCAGCTTTTACTCAGGTAGCAATCAGCCCCAGCATTTT. With the portions outside the CDR3 filled from the reference TRBV7-2 and TRBJ1-5 genes, the complete variable region becomes GAGVSQSPSNKVTEKGKDVELRCDPISGHTALYWYRQSLGQGLEFLIYFQGNSAPDKSGLPSDRFSAERTGGSVSTLTIQRTQQEDSAVYLCASSFYSGSNQPQHFGDGTRLSIL.